A single sample gave rise to the 4 T cell receptor beta chains below, sequenced in a study of blood T cells in healthy people across ages. Primers used in a second PCR of roughly 7 to 12 cycles were a sample-barcoded 5' primer and a J-beta primer mix. TCRdb redid the calling of the 5' RACE reads with MiXCR, one entry per CDR3 protein. The data show about 1.4 million distinct CDR3 sequences, with 59% seen just once and 6.5% to 8% held by the top ten. Sequences were obtained from blood. These receptors were obtained from a young man in good health.

This clonotype was observed a single time. The rearrangement uses TRBV9 and TRBJ2-7; weak D call: TRBD1 (5 bases). The better agreement between TRBJ2-5 and the DNA end casts doubt on the J call. From germline, CDR1 is SGDLS and CDR2 YYNGEE. The CDR3 consists of 13 residues. CDR3 nucleotides: TGTGCCAGCAGCGTAGAGGGGCTCGAGACCCAGTACTTC. The encoded protein is CASSVEGLETQYF.

The chain has TRBV12-3 or TRBV12-4 and TRBJ1-1; 8 bases line up with TRBD1. Trimming took 5 bases from V and 1 from J; bases not matched to a gene: 12. CDR3 length: 17 amino acids. The CDR3 DNA reads as TGTGCCAGCAGTCCCAGGGGGCGTCGTTCTGGGAACACTGAAGCTTTCTTT. Encoded protein: CASSPRGRRSGNTEAFF.

This clonotype was found a few times. V and J are TRBV13 and TRBJ2-3, with D unclear. This CDR3 has 14 residues. With 0 bases removed from V and 6 bases from J, the gap between germline ends came to 10 bases. In germline, CDR1 is PRHDT, CDR2 FYEKMQ (reference sequence). CDR3 sequence (DNA): TGTGCCAGCAGCTTAGGGGGCGACGGCGATACGCAGTATTTT. This codes for CASSLGGDGDTQYF.

The genes are TRBV7-2 and TRBJ2-4, with 10 bases lining up with TRBD2. Gene TRBJ2-7 matches the end of the DNA better, so the J call may be wrong. The length of the CDR3 is 19 residues. CDR1 is SGHTA, CDR2 FQGNSA, per germline. DNA of the CDR3: TGTGCCAGCAGCTTATCCCCTATAGCGGGAGGCAGGAACCCCTACGAGCAGTACTTC. It specifies CASSLSPIAGGRNPYEQYF.